These T cell receptor beta chains were read from a single sample in a study of T cells in Graves' hyperthyroidism and ophthalmopathy. TCRdb processed the multiplex PCR reads anew with MiXCR; each CDR3 protein has one entry. The table lists 500,000 to 650,000 distinct CDR3 sequences, roughly 15% of them singletons. The sequencing sample was made of blood. These receptors were collected from a woman aged 35 to 49 with Graves' hyperthyroidism. CDR3s include the opening cysteine and the closing phenylalanine or tryptophan. The order of the fields is D gene, CDR3 length, J gene, clone size, V gene, CDR3 protein, CDR3 DNA. D genes are given only for firm matches. The size entry is marked missing in some rows and otherwise reads once, few, many or a size class.

d_gene: TRBD2
len: 17
j_gene: TRBJ2-3
abundance: few
v_gene: TRBV30
CDR3aa: CAWSVRWTSGSPDTQYF
CDR3nt: TGTGCCTGGAGTGTACGTTGGACTAGCGGGAGCCCAGATACGCAGTATTTT

d_gene: NA
len: 16
j_gene: TRBJ2-2
abundance: NA
v_gene: TRBV4-2
CDR3aa: CASSQDVSGNTGELFF
CDR3nt: TGTGCCAGCAGCCAAGATGTTTCAGGGAACACCGGGGAGCTGTTTTTT

d_gene: TRBD2
len: 13
j_gene: TRBJ2-3
abundance: many
v_gene: TRBV12-5
CDR3aa: CASGSGSTDTQYF
CDR3nt: TGTGCTAGTGGTAGCGGGAGTACAGATACGCAGTATTTT

d_gene: NA
len: 14
j_gene: TRBJ2-7
abundance: NA
v_gene: TRBV29-1
CDR3aa: CSVEYSSVPYEQYF
CDR3nt: TGCAGCGTTGAGTATTCTAGCGTACCCTACGAGCAGTACTTC

d_gene: TRBD2
len: 15
j_gene: TRBJ2-3
abundance: many
v_gene: TRBV20-1
CDR3aa: CSASFSGRDTDTQYF
CDR3nt: TGCAGTGCTAGTTTCAGCGGGAGGGACACAGATACGCAGTATTTT

d_gene: TRBD1
len: 13
j_gene: TRBJ1-2
abundance: few
v_gene: TRBV3-1
CDR3aa: CASSLGQGGSYTF
CDR3nt: TGTGCCAGCAGCCTAGGACAGGGTGGGAGCTACACCTTC

d_gene: NA
len: 14
j_gene: TRBJ1-1
abundance: many
v_gene: TRBV12-3/TRBV12-4
CDR3aa: CASSSGRSDTEAFF
CDR3nt: TGTGCCAGCAGTTCAGGTCGCTCTGACACTGAAGCTTTCTTT

d_gene: NA
len: 16
j_gene: TRBJ2-7
abundance: few
v_gene: TRBV4-2
CDR3aa: CASSQPFQGSSYEQYF
CDR3nt: TGTGCCAGCAGCCAACCCTTTCAGGGTAGCTCCTACGAGCAGTACTTC

d_gene: NA
len: 17
j_gene: TRBJ2-1
abundance: NA
v_gene: TRBV11-3
CDR3aa: CASSPYNIGGDFNEQFF
CDR3nt: TGTGCCAGCAGCCCTTATAATATTGGCGGGGACTTCAATGAGCAGTTCTTC

d_gene: NA
len: 16
j_gene: TRBJ2-2
abundance: many
v_gene: TRBV7-9
CDR3aa: CASSLTGSGATGELFF
CDR3nt: TGTGCCAGCAGCTTAACAGGGTCGGGGGCCACCGGGGAGCTGTTTTTT

d_gene: TRBD1
len: 16
j_gene: TRBJ1-2
abundance: few
v_gene: TRBV19
CDR3aa: CASTPTGTGVGYGYTF
CDR3nt: TGTGCCAGTACCCCAACGGGGACAGGGGTTGGGTATGGCTACACCTTC

d_gene: NA
len: 15
j_gene: TRBJ2-3
abundance: NA
v_gene: TRBV6-1
CDR3aa: CASSEANTYTDTQYF
CDR3nt: TGTGCCAGCAGTGAAGCGAACACCTACACAGATACGCAGTATTTT

d_gene: TRBD1
len: 20
j_gene: TRBJ1-6
abundance: few
v_gene: TRBV9
CDR3aa: CASSVDPDRENGGNNSPLHF
CDR3nt: TGTGCCAGCAGCGTAGACCCGGACAGGGAGAACGGTGGGAACAATTCACCCCTCCACTTT

d_gene: TRBD1
len: 15
j_gene: TRBJ2-7
abundance: few
v_gene: TRBV12-5
CDR3aa: CASGLMGQGPYEQYF
CDR3nt: TGTGCTAGTGGCCTGATGGGACAGGGTCCCTACGAGCAGTACTTC